Sequencing of this TCR beta chain was carried out in a study of T cell repertoires in cytomegalovirus infection. The V and J ends lost 2 bases and 9 bases, in that order; junction bases with no gene match: 16. Germline V gene lookup returns CDR1 SGDLS and CDR2 YYNGEE. The CDR3 has 17 amino acids. MiXCR was run by TCRdb on the reads, yielding one entry per CDR3 protein. Among just over 450,000 distinct CDR3 sequences, roughly 42% were seen once, and the ten largest hold approximately 40%. On this clonotype: What it binds is not known.

The study, taken as a whole, reports: Frequencies of public TCR beta families were cumulated, and this identified carriers of CMV plus the relevant HLA.

The J gene is TRBJ2-5, the V gene TRBV9; 10 bases are a match to TRBD2. The sample consisted of cultured PBMCs, taken from culture after CMV antigen stimulation. The source of this sequence is a human donor in good health (CMV status not recorded). Some clones in this sample may be carry-over from other donors' samples. The CDR3 sequence: CASSVGPRLAGAPAQYF. CDR3 nucleotide sequence: TGTGCCAGCAGCGTGGGGCCGAGGCTAGCGGGGGCCCCGGCCCAGTACTTC.